A selection of T cell receptor beta chains follows, all from one sample in a study of blood T cell repertoires in COVID-19. Assay used: immunoSEQ multiplex PCR; TCRdb lists only in-frame clones, some missing. Of roughly 300,000 clones listed, around four fifths are singletons. Sequencing was carried out using peripheral blood. These receptors all stem from a woman in her 50s with acute or convalescent COVID-19. The CDR3 runs from the conserved cysteine through the conserved F or W. The order of the fields is D gene, J gene, V gene, clone size, CDR3 DNA, CDR3 protein. A D gene is named only where the DNA matches it firmly. Clone sizes are given selectively: once, few, many, or a class where the clone is expanded.

d_call: NA
j_call: TRBJ2-2
v_call: TRBV5-6
clone_size: once
cdr3_nt: TGTGCCAGCAGTCACGGTTCGGGCACCGGGGAGCTGTTTTTT
cdr3_aa: CASSHGSGTGELFF

d_call: TRBD1
j_call: TRBJ1-2
v_call: TRBV5-1
clone_size: NA
cdr3_nt: TGCGCCAGCAGCTGGACAGGGGGCGCTGGGGGCTACACCTTC
cdr3_aa: CASSWTGGAGGYTF

d_call: TRBD2
j_call: TRBJ2-7
v_call: TRBV2
clone_size: few
cdr3_nt: TGTGCCAGCAGTGTATCTAGCGGGAGGGCCGACGCCTACGAGCAGTACTTC
cdr3_aa: CASSVSSGRADAYEQYF

d_call: TRBD1
j_call: TRBJ1-6
v_call: TRBV6-6
clone_size: once
cdr3_nt: TGTGCCAGCAGCCCGAGGGGACAGGGGAATTCACCCCTCCACTTT
cdr3_aa: CASSPRGQGNSPLHF

d_call: TRBD1
j_call: TRBJ1-3
v_call: TRBV7-8
clone_size: NA
cdr3_nt: TGTGCCAGCAGCTTACGGGACAGGGAGCTCTCTGGAAACACCATATATTTT
cdr3_aa: CASSLRDRELSGNTIYF

d_call: NA
j_call: TRBJ2-5
v_call: TRBV2
clone_size: few
cdr3_nt: TGTGCCAGCAGGCTGGGGAGAGAAGAGACCCAGTACTTC
cdr3_aa: CASRLGREETQYF

d_call: TRBD1
j_call: TRBJ2-5
v_call: TRBV6-2/TRBV6-3
clone_size: NA
cdr3_nt: TGTGCCAGCAGTTACGGTGGGACAGGGGGAATTGAGACCCAGTACTTC
cdr3_aa: CASSYGGTGGIETQYF

d_call: NA
j_call: TRBJ1-2
v_call: TRBV11-2
clone_size: once
cdr3_nt: TGTGCCAGCAGGGACAGAATTAACTATGGCTACACCTTC
cdr3_aa: CASRDRINYGYTF

d_call: NA
j_call: TRBJ1-2
v_call: TRBV5-8
clone_size: NA
cdr3_nt: TGTGCCAGCAGCTCGTCAGAGAGGGTCCATGGCTACACCTTC
cdr3_aa: CASSSSERVHGYTF

d_call: TRBD1
j_call: TRBJ1-2
v_call: TRBV7-6
clone_size: NA
cdr3_nt: TGTGCCAGCAGCTCCTCCCCATTGGGGACAGGCTATGACTATGGCTACACCTTC
cdr3_aa: CASSSSPLGTGYDYGYTF

d_call: TRBD1
j_call: TRBJ1-1
v_call: TRBV29-1
clone_size: NA
cdr3_nt: TGCAGCGTGCCGGGACAGGGCAGGGGGTTCTTT
cdr3_aa: CSVPGQGRGFF

d_call: NA
j_call: TRBJ1-4
v_call: TRBV5-1
clone_size: NA
cdr3_nt: TGCGCCAGCAGGTTAGACAGTAATAATGAAAAACTGTTTTTT
cdr3_aa: CASRLDSNNEKLFF

d_call: NA
j_call: TRBJ1-5
v_call: TRBV7-2
clone_size: few
cdr3_nt: TGTGCCAGCAGCGCGGTCAGCCAGCCCCAGCATTTT
cdr3_aa: CASSAVSQPQHF

d_call: TRBD2
j_call: TRBJ2-1
v_call: TRBV5-1
clone_size: NA
cdr3_nt: TGCGCCAGCAGCCTACTAGCGGGGGAGCATAATGAGCAGTTCTTC
cdr3_aa: CASSLLAGEHNEQFF

d_call: NA
j_call: TRBJ2-1
v_call: TRBV2
clone_size: NA
cdr3_nt: TGTGCCAGCAGGTACCGGGACTTGAACAATGAGCAGTTCTTC
cdr3_aa: CASRYRDLNNEQFF

d_call: NA
j_call: TRBJ2-1
v_call: TRBV7-3
clone_size: NA
cdr3_nt: TGTGCCAGCAGCTTCGTGGGGGGTGAGCAGTTCTTC
cdr3_aa: CASSFVGGEQFF

d_call: NA
j_call: TRBJ2-1
v_call: TRBV2
clone_size: NA
cdr3_nt: TGTGCCAGCAGTTTCCCCCCCCAGGAGCAGTTCTTC
cdr3_aa: CASSFPPQEQFF

d_call: NA
j_call: TRBJ2-5
v_call: TRBV7-2
clone_size: NA
cdr3_nt: TGTGCCAGCAGCTTAGTGAGCGGGTACCAAGAGACCCAGTACTTC
cdr3_aa: CASSLVSGYQETQYF

d_call: NA
j_call: TRBJ2-3
v_call: TRBV29-1
clone_size: NA
cdr3_nt: TGCAGCGTTTTAGGGGGAGCGGACACAGATACGCAGTATTTT
cdr3_aa: CSVLGGADTDTQYF

d_call: TRBD1
j_call: TRBJ1-1
v_call: TRBV25-1
clone_size: NA
cdr3_nt: TGTGCCAGCAGTTGGACAGGGGTGAACACTGAAGCTTTCTTT
cdr3_aa: CASSWTGVNTEAFF

d_call: NA
j_call: TRBJ2-1
v_call: TRBV5-1
clone_size: few
cdr3_nt: TGCGCCACCTCCGAGGAGAGCTCCTACAATGAGCAGTTCTTC
cdr3_aa: CATSEESSYNEQFF

d_call: NA
j_call: TRBJ1-2
v_call: TRBV6-6
clone_size: NA
cdr3_nt: TGTGCCAGCAGTACCCAGGGGTCCATCTATGGCTACACCTTC
cdr3_aa: CASSTQGSIYGYTF

d_call: NA
j_call: TRBJ2-3
v_call: TRBV24-1
clone_size: NA
cdr3_nt: TGTGCCACCAGTGATTCCGTACTCACAGATACGCAGTATTTT
cdr3_aa: CATSDSVLTDTQYF

d_call: NA
j_call: TRBJ1-2
v_call: TRBV7-2
clone_size: few
cdr3_nt: TGTGCCAGCAGCACTACCACACTGGAGGGCTACACCTTC
cdr3_aa: CASSTTTLEGYTF

d_call: NA
j_call: TRBJ1-2
v_call: TRBV25-1
clone_size: NA
cdr3_nt: TGTGCCAGCAGGGACAGCAATAACTATGGCTACACCTTC
cdr3_aa: CASRDSNNYGYTF

d_call: NA
j_call: TRBJ2-5
v_call: TRBV6-4
clone_size: NA
cdr3_nt: TGTGCCAGCAGTGAGGGTTCGGGTGGGCAAGAGACCCAGTACTTC
cdr3_aa: CASSEGSGGQETQYF

d_call: NA
j_call: TRBJ2-3
v_call: TRBV30
clone_size: once
cdr3_nt: TGTGCCTGGAGTGTAGGTAGCGACACAGATACGCAGTATTTT
cdr3_aa: CAWSVGSDTDTQYF

d_call: NA
j_call: TRBJ2-1
v_call: TRBV5-6
clone_size: NA
cdr3_nt: TGTGCCAGCAGCTTCGGACAGAATGAGCAGTTCTTC
cdr3_aa: CASSFGQNEQFF

d_call: TRBD1
j_call: TRBJ2-5
v_call: TRBV15
clone_size: once
cdr3_nt: TGTGCCACCAGCAGAGCGGGACAGGGGGAGACCCAGTACTTC
cdr3_aa: CATSRAGQGETQYF

d_call: NA
j_call: TRBJ1-3
v_call: TRBV2
clone_size: NA
cdr3_nt: TGTGCCAGCAGCCCAAGTTGGACTCCTGGAAACACCATATATTTT
cdr3_aa: CASSPSWTPGNTIYF

d_call: NA
j_call: TRBJ1-1
v_call: TRBV6-4
clone_size: NA
cdr3_nt: TGTGCCAGCAGTGCGGGGGGGAACACTGAAGCTTTCTTT
cdr3_aa: CASSAGGNTEAFF

d_call: TRBD1
j_call: TRBJ1-1
v_call: TRBV5-1
clone_size: NA
cdr3_nt: TGCGCCAGCAGGCTGGACAGGGACGCTGAAGCTTTCTTT
cdr3_aa: CASRLDRDAEAFF

d_call: NA
j_call: TRBJ1-3
v_call: TRBV29-1
clone_size: NA
cdr3_nt: TGCGGACAGCGCACCTCTGGAAACACCATATATTTT
cdr3_aa: CGQRTSGNTIYF

d_call: TRBD1
j_call: TRBJ2-3
v_call: TRBV5-4
clone_size: NA
cdr3_nt: TGTGCCAGCAGCTTGGCGGGACAGGGCATCTTCACAGATACGCAGTATTTT
cdr3_aa: CASSLAGQGIFTDTQYF

d_call: NA
j_call: TRBJ2-7
v_call: TRBV6-5
clone_size: NA
cdr3_nt: TGTGCCAGCAGCCTTCAGGGGCACTACGAGCAGTACTTC
cdr3_aa: CASSLQGHYEQYF

d_call: TRBD1
j_call: TRBJ2-5
v_call: TRBV2
clone_size: few
cdr3_nt: TGTGCCAGCAGTGACTGGGGCAGGGGGCAAGAGACCCAGTACTTC
cdr3_aa: CASSDWGRGQETQYF

d_call: TRBD1
j_call: TRBJ1-2
v_call: TRBV7-2
clone_size: NA
cdr3_nt: TGTGCCAGCAGCCAGAGGGGACTAGGACAGGGGGAAGTAGGGTATGGCTACACCTTC
cdr3_aa: CASSQRGLGQGEVGYGYTF

d_call: TRBD2
j_call: TRBJ2-1
v_call: TRBV2
clone_size: NA
cdr3_nt: TGTGCCAGCAGCCCACTAGCGGGAGCTTACAATGAGCAGTTCTTC
cdr3_aa: CASSPLAGAYNEQFF

d_call: TRBD2
j_call: TRBJ2-2
v_call: TRBV18
clone_size: NA
cdr3_nt: TGTGCCAGCTCACCACGTGCACTAGCGGGAGACACCGGGGAGCTGTTTTTT
cdr3_aa: CASSPRALAGDTGELFF

d_call: TRBD2
j_call: TRBJ2-7
v_call: TRBV6-5
clone_size: NA
cdr3_nt: TGTGCCAGCAGGTTTAGCGGGAGGACCTCCGAGCAGTACTTC
cdr3_aa: CASRFSGRTSEQYF

d_call: NA
j_call: TRBJ1-5
v_call: TRBV7-9
clone_size: once
cdr3_nt: TGTGCCAGCAGCTCCCTTGACACCCAGCCCCAGCATTTT
cdr3_aa: CASSSLDTQPQHF

d_call: NA
j_call: TRBJ1-2
v_call: TRBV21-1
clone_size: NA
cdr3_nt: TGTGCCAGCAGCAAAGCCGACTATGGCTACACCTTC
cdr3_aa: CASSKADYGYTF

d_call: NA
j_call: TRBJ1-1
v_call: TRBV7-2
clone_size: NA
cdr3_nt: TGTGCCAGCAGCTCCCGGTCGGTTCCCGCTGAAGCTTTCTTT
cdr3_aa: CASSSRSVPAEAFF

d_call: NA
j_call: TRBJ1-2
v_call: TRBV7-2
clone_size: NA
cdr3_nt: TGTGCCAGCAGCCCTTTTCTCTCTAGGGGGTCGTCTAACTATGGCTACACCTTC
cdr3_aa: CASSPFLSRGSSNYGYTF

d_call: NA
j_call: TRBJ2-7
v_call: TRBV18
clone_size: NA
cdr3_nt: TGTGCCAGCTCCGGAAGGGGGGGCATTAACGAGCAGTACTTC
cdr3_aa: CASSGRGGINEQYF

d_call: NA
j_call: TRBJ1-3
v_call: TRBV30
clone_size: once
cdr3_nt: TGTGCCTGGAGTGGCACATTCTCTGGAAACACCATATATTTT
cdr3_aa: CAWSGTFSGNTIYF

d_call: TRBD1
j_call: TRBJ2-2
v_call: TRBV7-7
clone_size: NA
cdr3_nt: TGTGCCAGCAGCTCGAAGGTCTTCGGGACAGGGTACACCGGGGAGCTGTTTTTT
cdr3_aa: CASSSKVFGTGYTGELFF

d_call: TRBD1
j_call: TRBJ1-4
v_call: TRBV27
clone_size: NA
cdr3_nt: TGTGCCAGCAGCCTTCGGGGACAGGGGAGCGAAAAACTGTTTTTT
cdr3_aa: CASSLRGQGSEKLFF

d_call: NA
j_call: TRBJ2-2
v_call: TRBV5-4
clone_size: NA
cdr3_nt: TGTGCCAGCAGCTTGGGAGGGTCTAGCACCGGGGAGCTGTTTTTT
cdr3_aa: CASSLGGSSTGELFF

d_call: NA
j_call: TRBJ1-2
v_call: TRBV10-3
clone_size: NA
cdr3_nt: TGTGCCATCAGTGAGGGAGGGACGGGTAACTATGGCTACACCTTC
cdr3_aa: CAISEGGTGNYGYTF

d_call: TRBD2
j_call: TRBJ2-1
v_call: TRBV7-9
clone_size: NA
cdr3_nt: TGTGCCAGCAGCTCCTGGAGTAGCGGGGGGAATGAGCAGTTCTTC
cdr3_aa: CASSSWSSGGNEQFF

d_call: NA
j_call: TRBJ1-1
v_call: TRBV6-5
clone_size: NA
cdr3_nt: TGTGCCAGCAGTTCCCAGAGACACGCGGAAGCTTTCTTT
cdr3_aa: CASSSQRHAEAFF

d_call: TRBD1
j_call: TRBJ1-4
v_call: TRBV30
clone_size: few
cdr3_nt: TGTGCCTGGAGTGTACCCGGCAGGGGGAATGAAAAACTGTTTTTT
cdr3_aa: CAWSVPGRGNEKLFF

d_call: NA
j_call: TRBJ1-1
v_call: TRBV27
clone_size: few
cdr3_nt: TGTGCCAGCAGTTTGGTGTCAGGCTACACTGAAGCTTTCTTT
cdr3_aa: CASSLVSGYTEAFF

d_call: NA
j_call: TRBJ2-2
v_call: TRBV5-5
clone_size: NA
cdr3_nt: TGTGCCAGCAGCGGGCCGGGTACAGGGTACAACACCGGGGAGCTGTTTTTT
cdr3_aa: CASSGPGTGYNTGELFF

d_call: NA
j_call: TRBJ2-5
v_call: TRBV15
clone_size: few
cdr3_nt: TGTGCCACCAGCAGAGGAGGGCCGCCGGAGACCCAGTACTTC
cdr3_aa: CATSRGGPPETQYF

d_call: TRBD1
j_call: TRBJ2-2
v_call: TRBV7-8
clone_size: once
cdr3_nt: TGTGCCAGCAGCTTAGCCCGGGACAGGGGTAACACCGGGGAGCTGTTTTTT
cdr3_aa: CASSLARDRGNTGELFF